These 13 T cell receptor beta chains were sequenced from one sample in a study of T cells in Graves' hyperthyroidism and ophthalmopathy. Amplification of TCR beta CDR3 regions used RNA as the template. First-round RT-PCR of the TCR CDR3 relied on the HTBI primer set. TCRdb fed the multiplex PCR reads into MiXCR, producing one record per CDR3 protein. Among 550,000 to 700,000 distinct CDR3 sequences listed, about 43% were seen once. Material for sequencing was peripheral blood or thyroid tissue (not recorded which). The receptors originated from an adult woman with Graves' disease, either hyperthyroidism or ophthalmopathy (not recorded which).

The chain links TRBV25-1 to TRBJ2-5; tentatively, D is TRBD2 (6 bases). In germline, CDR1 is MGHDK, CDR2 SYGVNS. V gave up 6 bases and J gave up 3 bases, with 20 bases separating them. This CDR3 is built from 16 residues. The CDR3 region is CASSPWGRDLKETQYF. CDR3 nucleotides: TGTGCCAGCAGCCCATGGGGCAGGGACTTAAAAGAGACCCAGTACTTC.

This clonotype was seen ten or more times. In DNA form, the CDR3 reads TGTGCCAGCCTCGGGACGTTGACTGAAGCTTTCTTT. Its translation is CASLGTLTEAFF. The rearrangement uses TRBV19 and TRBJ1-1; tentative D call: TRBD1 (5 bases). This CDR3 spans 12 amino acids. Trimming took off 9 bases at V and 5 bases at J, with 13 bases between the two ends. Per the germline V gene, CDR1 is LNHDA and CDR2 is SQIVND (reference sequence).

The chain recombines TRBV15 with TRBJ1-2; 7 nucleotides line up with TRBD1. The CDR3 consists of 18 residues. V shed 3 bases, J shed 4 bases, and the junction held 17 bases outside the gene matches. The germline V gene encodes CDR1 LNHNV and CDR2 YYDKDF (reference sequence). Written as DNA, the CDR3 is TGTGCCACCAGCAGTGAACTTGCAGCTCGACAGGGCGGCTATGGCTACACCTTC. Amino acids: CATSSELAARQGGYGYTF.

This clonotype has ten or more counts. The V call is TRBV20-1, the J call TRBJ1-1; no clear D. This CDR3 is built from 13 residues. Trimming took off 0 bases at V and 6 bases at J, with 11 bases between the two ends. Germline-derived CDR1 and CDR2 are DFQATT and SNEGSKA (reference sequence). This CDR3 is CSARDLRGAEAFF. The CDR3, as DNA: TGCAGTGCTAGAGATCTGCGGGGAGCTGAAGCTTTCTTT.

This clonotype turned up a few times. In DNA, the CDR3 is TGTGCCACCCTAGGGGGTGGCGGGCCCTACGAGCAGTACTTC. Translating gives CATLGGGGPYEQYF. The chain employs TRBV6-6 and TRBJ2-7; D might be TRBD1 (6 bases). The CDR3 contains 14 residues. CDR1 and CDR2 from the germline V gene are MNHNY and SVGAGI (reference sequence). The ends were cut back, 10 bases at V and 2 bases at J, with 18 bases in the middle.

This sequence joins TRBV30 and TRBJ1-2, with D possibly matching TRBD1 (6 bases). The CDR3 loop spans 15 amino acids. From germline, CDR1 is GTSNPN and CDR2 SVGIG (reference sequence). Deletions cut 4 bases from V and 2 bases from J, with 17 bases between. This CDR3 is CAWIPIPRGNYGYTF. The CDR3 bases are TGTGCCTGGATACCTATACCGAGGGGGAACTATGGCTACACCTTC.

The CDR3 loop reads CASSPVQGETQYF. CDR3 DNA: TGTGCCAGCAGCCCTGTCCAAGGAGAGACCCAGTACTTC. The V gene is TRBV7-2, the J gene TRBJ2-5; no clear D gene. CDR3 length equals 13 residues. Germline CDR1 is SGHTA and CDR2 is FQGNSA. Trimming removed 5 bases at V and 4 bases at J, with 11 bases between.

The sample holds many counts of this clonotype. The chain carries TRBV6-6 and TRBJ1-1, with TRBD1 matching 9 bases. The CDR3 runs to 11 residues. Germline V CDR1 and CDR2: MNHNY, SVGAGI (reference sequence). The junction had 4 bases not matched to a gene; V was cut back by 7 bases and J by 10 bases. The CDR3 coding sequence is TGTGCCAGCAAAGGACAGGGGTCAGCTTTCTTT. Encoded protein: CASKGQGSAFF.

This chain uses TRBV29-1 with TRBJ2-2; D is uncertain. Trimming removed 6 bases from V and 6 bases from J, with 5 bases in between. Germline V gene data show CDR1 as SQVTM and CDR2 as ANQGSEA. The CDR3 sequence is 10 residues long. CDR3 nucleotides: TGCAGCGTGCTAGCCGGGGAGCTGTTTTTT. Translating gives CSVLAGELFF.

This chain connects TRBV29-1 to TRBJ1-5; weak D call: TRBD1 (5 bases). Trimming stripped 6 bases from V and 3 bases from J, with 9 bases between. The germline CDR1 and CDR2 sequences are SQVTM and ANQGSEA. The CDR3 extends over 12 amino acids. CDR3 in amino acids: CSVGQTNQPQHF. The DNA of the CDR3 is TGCAGCGTCGGACAAACCAATCAGCCCCAGCATTTT.

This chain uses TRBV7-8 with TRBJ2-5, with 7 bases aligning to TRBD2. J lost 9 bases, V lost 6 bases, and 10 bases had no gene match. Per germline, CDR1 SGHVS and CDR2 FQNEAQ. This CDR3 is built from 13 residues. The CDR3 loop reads CASSSGWAGAQYF. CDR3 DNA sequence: TGTGCCAGCAGTAGCGGCTGGGCGGGAGCCCAGTACTTC.

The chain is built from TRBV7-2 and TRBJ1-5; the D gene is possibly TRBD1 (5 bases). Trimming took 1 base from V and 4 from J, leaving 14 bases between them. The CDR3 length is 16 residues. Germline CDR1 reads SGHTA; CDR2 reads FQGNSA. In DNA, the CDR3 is TGTGCCAGCAGCTTAGAGAGTTGGGGCAGGAATCAGCCCCAGCATTTT. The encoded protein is CASSLESWGRNQPQHF.

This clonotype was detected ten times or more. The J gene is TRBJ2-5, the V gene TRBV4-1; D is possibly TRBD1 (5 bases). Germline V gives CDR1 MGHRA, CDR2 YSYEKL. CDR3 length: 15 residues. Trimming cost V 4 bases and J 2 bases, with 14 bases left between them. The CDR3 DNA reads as TGCGCCAGCAGCCGGGGCCAGACAAGACAAGAGACCCAGTACTTC. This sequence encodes CASSRGQTRQETQYF.